This T cell receptor beta chain is drawn from a study of CD8+ T cells in alopecia areata. Treatment denoted: oral pan-JAK inhibitor, 5-10 mg twice daily. CD4+ and CD8+ T cells were sorted from PBMCs. This clone was seen more than once but under ten times. Its specificity is unknown. The junction and the germline gene differ at one end; a read error may be behind it. CDR1 and CDR2 from the germline V gene are SQVTM and ANQGSEA. The CDR3 covers 13 residues. Study observations and caveats: Administration of tofacitinib significantly diminished scalp clonality and expanded CD8+ clones within the top 100. Patients showed less clear TCR sequence sharing than mice, possibly partly because of HLA diversity.

Isolated RNA was reverse transcribed into cDNA used as the sequencing template. The assay was immunoSEQ multiplex PCR, and TCRdb's table has in-frame clones only and misses some. This table holds about 250,000 clones, roughly 63% found once. The material sequenced was CD4+ T cells sorted from blood, taken around week 53, from a patient treated with tofacitinib. The clonotype originates from a human donor with alopecia areata. The V gene is TRBV29-1, the J gene TRBJ2-7; 8 bases align to TRBD2. CDR3 residues: CSVEAGAAYEQYF. For the CDR3, the DNA is TGCAGCGTGGAAGCGGGGGCCGCCTACGAGCAGTACTTC.